The clone carrying this T cell receptor (beta chain) was detected once. The sample is drawn from a study of T cell changes during pregnancy in multiple sclerosis. CDR1 and CDR2 from the germline V gene are LNHDA and SQIVND (reference sequence). V lost 7 bases and J 6 bases, leaving 14 bases between the germline ends. This CDR3 is 13 amino acids long. The repertoire was sequenced with immunoSEQ multiplex PCR; TCRdb's copy has only in-frame clones and lacks some. The table records 65,000 to 85,000 clones, roughly 91% of them present only once. The source is a female donor with multiple sclerosis, enrolled in a pregnancy study. The chain carries TRBV19 and TRBJ2-3, with a possible D match to TRBD2 (6 bases). This specimen was CD4+ T cells from peripheral blood mononuclear cells, taken after pregnancy. The CDR3 is CASKQGLSDTQYF. The CDR3 DNA is TGTGCCAGTAAGCAGGGACTCTCGGATACGCAGTATTTT.